This TCR beta chain emerged from a study of OX40 agonist ivuxolimab in advanced cancers. About the study: Partial responses were observed in three patients, of whom one had hepatocellular carcinoma and two had cutaneous melanoma.

Broader study findings: Some patients who did not respond also had low normalized T-cell clonal expansion. The study found among the lowest clonal expansion in partial responders at 0.1-3.0 mg/kg.

Enrollment shut out patients with autoimmune disease history or systemic immunosuppression. The assay was immunoSEQ multiplex PCR, and TCRdb's table has in-frame clones only and misses some. This sample carries tens of thousands of clones, around 93% of them seen once, and the ten largest clones take around 0.42%. V lost 1 base, J lost 4 bases, and 2 bases stayed unmatched. The CDR3 length is 15 residues. Germline V gene data show CDR1 as LGHNA and CDR2 as YNFKEQ. On this clone: What it binds is unknown.

This receptor was identified in an adult with an advanced solid tumor such as melanoma, head and neck, liver or kidney cancer. The specimen comprised CD4+ or CD8+ T cells sorted from blood, sampled in a trial of the OX40 agonist ivuxolimab. The V and J genes are TRBV4-2 and TRBJ2-1; the match to TRBD1 covers 9 bases. The CDR3 reads CASSQGQGEYNEQFF. The CDR3 DNA reads TGTGCCAGCAGCCAAGGACAGGGGGAATACAATGAGCAGTTCTTC.